This TCR beta chain was recovered during a study of blood T cell repertoires in COVID-19. Overall study: Both acute and convalescent COVID-19 samples were obtained from the United States, Italy and Spain.

Only in-frame clones appear in the TCRdb table, and some are missing; sequencing was by immunoSEQ multiplex PCR. The sample lists 160,000 or so clones, approximately 88% occurring once. The CDR3 length is 15 residues. The germline gives CDR1 LGHNA, CDR2 YSLEER. V shed 2 bases, J shed 6 bases, and the junction held 10 bases outside the gene matches. The receptor comes from a man in his 60s with acute or convalescent COVID-19. The specimen sequenced was peripheral blood. The genes are TRBV4-3 and TRBJ2-7; 7 nucleotides match TRBD1. In DNA, the CDR3 is TGCGCCAGCAGCCAAAGCCCGCAGGGGGTCGGCGAGCAGTACTTC. The encoded protein is CASSQSPQGVGEQYF.